This TCR beta chain was retrieved from a study of T-cell reconstitution after alpha-beta-depleted transplantation in children. This clonotype was seen ten or more times. The authors prepared the TCRbeta library with unique molecular identifiers. TCRdb called the PCR reads again in MiXCR, with one record for every CDR3 protein. The sample holds roughly 500,000 distinct CDR3 sequences; around an eighth are singletons and the top ten take around 5.8%. This TCR was sampled from a human donor who donated a stem cell graft to a child with combined immunodeficiency. The specimen comprised PBMCs from the stem cell graft donor, sampled from the stem cell graft.

The CDR3: CASSLSSGTTGTGELFF. DNA of the CDR3: TGTGCCAGCAGCTTGAGTAGCGGAACAACAGGCACCGGGGAGCTGTTTTTT. The gene calls are TRBV11-2 and TRBJ2-2, with TRBD2 as a possible D gene (6 bases). Per germline, CDR1 SGHAT and CDR2 FQNNGV. The ends were cut back, 3 bases at V and 4 bases at J, with 18 bases in the middle. The CDR3 sequence is 17 residues long. Supplemented by reference TRBV11-2 and TRBJ2-2, the full variable domain reads EAGVAQSPRYKIIEKRQSVAFWCNPISGHATLYWYQQILGQGPKLLIQFQNNGVVDDSQLPKDRFSAERLKGVDSTLKIQPAKLEDSAVYLCASSLSSGTTGTGELFFGEGSRLTVL.